Listed below are T cell receptor beta chains from one sample, sequenced in a study of Ad26.COV2.S vaccination and SARS-CoV-2 variants. The method was immunoSEQ multiplex PCR; TCRdb's version includes in-frame clones alone and lacks a portion of them. The top ten clones hold about 1.7% of a sample with over 400,000 clones, about 92% of them seen once. The source was peripheral blood, collected in a trial of Ad26.COV2.S vaccine versus placebo. The receptors stem from a person between 18 and 60 years old who received the Ad26.COV2.S COVID-19 vaccine or a placebo. Both conserved end residues are part of each CDR3. The D gene is left open where the match is weak. Part of the rows lack a size; the others show once, few, many or a class for expanded clones.

J | D | V | size | DNA | CDR3
TRBJ1-5 | TRBD1 | TRBV28 | . | TGTGCCAGCAGGCCGGGACAGGTTGTTCAGCCCCAGCATTTT | CASRPGQVVQPQHF
TRBJ2-7 | . | TRBV5-5 | . | TGTGCCAGCAGCTTGGTGGGGTCACACACCACTGGGGCCTACGAGCAGTACTTC | CASSLVGSHTTGAYEQYF
TRBJ1-4 | . | TRBV10-3 | . | TGTGCCATCAGTGAGACCGGTGAAAAACTGTTTTTT | CAISETGEKLFF
TRBJ2-3 | TRBD2 | TRBV13 | . | TGTGCCAGCAGCTCACCCCCTAGCGGGGTTACAGATACGCAGTATTTT | CASSSPPSGVTDTQYF
TRBJ2-7 | . | TRBV7-8 | . | TGTGCCAGCAGCTTCCCCCCCCGGGCTAGTTCCTACGAGCAGTACTTC | CASSFPPRASSYEQYF
TRBJ1-2 | . | TRBV7-9 | once | TGTGCCAGCAGCTTACTCCGACAGCCCCTTTACTATGGCTACACCTTC | CASSLLRQPLYYGYTF
TRBJ2-1 | . | TRBV19 | . | TGTGCCAGTACCCCATGGCCAGGCGAATACAATGAGCAGTTCTTC | CASTPWPGEYNEQFF
TRBJ2-2 | TRBD2 | TRBV9 | once | TGTGCCAGCAGCAACCCCTTGGGAGGGGCCGGGGAGCTGTTTTTT | CASSNPLGGAGELFF
TRBJ1-2 | . | TRBV2 | . | TGTGCCAGCCAACCCGGGACACCCTCTGGCTACACCTTC | CASQPGTPSGYTF
TRBJ2-7 | TRBD2 | TRBV3-1/TRBV3-2 | . | TGTGCCAGCAGCGACCTTCTAGCGGGGGGATTCCAGCAGTACTTC | CASSDLLAGGFQQYF
TRBJ2-5 | TRBD1 | TRBV18 | . | TGTGCCAGCTCACCACTAACCATGGGACAGGGACAAGAGACCCAGTACTTC | CASSPLTMGQGQETQYF
TRBJ2-7 | TRBD2 | TRBV4-3 | . | TGCGCCAGCAGCCAAGATCGGGGCGGGGGGCGCTCCTACGAGCAGTACTTC | CASSQDRGGGRSYEQYF
TRBJ1-6 | . | TRBV4-3 | . | TGCGCCAGCAGCGAAAACAGCCATCCGGCTAAGTCACCCCTCCACTTT | CASSENSHPAKSPLHF